The 31 T cell receptor beta chains below all came from one sample that was sequenced in a study of T cells in Graves' hyperthyroidism and ophthalmopathy (dated by TCRdb to the late 2010s). Libraries came from multiplex PCR. Data came from an Illumina HiSeq 2000. The TCR beta CDR3 regions were amplified from the RNA transcripts. The first round of RT-PCR for the TCR CDR3 was performed with the HTBI primer set and the Qiagen OneStep RT-PCR kit. TCRdb passed the public sequencing reads through fastp at Q25 and MiXCR, retaining productive beta sequences. Rows with a matching CDR3 protein are joined into one entry that keeps the most common DNA and genes. The sample table holds about 610,000 distinct CDR3 sequences, of which roughly 15% were seen once. Roughly 4.5% of the sample is in the top ten clones. What was sequenced was blood. These TCRs come from a woman in her forties with Graves' ophthalmopathy.

This clonotype has at least ten counts. CDR3 region: CASRPGHSSYEQYF. The CDR3, as DNA: TGTGCCAGCAGGCCGGGACATTCCTCCTACGAGCAGTACTTC. The J gene is TRBJ2-7, the V gene TRBV11-2; D is perhaps TRBD1 (6 bases). Germline loops: CDR1 SGHAT, CDR2 FQNNGV. Trimming pared 6 bases from V and 0 bases from J, leaving 12 bases between. The CDR3 has 14 residues.

The chain joins TRBV7-9 to TRBJ1-1, with D hard to call. This CDR3 is 13 amino acids long. Germline V gene sequence: CDR1 SEHNR, CDR2 FQNEAQ (reference sequence). Between the trimmed V and J ends, which lost 6 bases and 5 bases, there was a span of 13 bases. As DNA, the CDR3 is TGTGCCAGCAGTCCGGGGATGTTTACTGAAGCTTTCTTT. Amino acid sequence: CASSPGMFTEAFF.

This clonotype was recorded many times. The V call is TRBV6-5, the J call TRBJ2-6; a weak D match, TRBD1 (5 bases). The ends were cut back, 5 bases at V and 4 bases at J, with 12 bases in the middle. In germline, CDR1 is MNHEY, CDR2 SVGAGI. The CDR3 has 15 residues. The CDR3 spells CASSPRAAGANVLTF. The DNA for the CDR3 is TGTGCCAGCAGTCCCAGGGCGGCCGGGGCCAACGTCCTGACTTTC.

The chain is built from TRBV5-1 and TRBJ2-3; tentative D call: TRBD1 (5 bases). Germline CDR1 reads SGHRS; CDR2 reads YFSETQ. Between the trimmed V and J ends, which lost 0 bases and 2 bases, there was a span of 13 bases. CDR3 size: 16 residues. The CDR3 DNA reads TGCGCCAGCAGCTTGGCTCCAGGGATACTCACAGATACGCAGTATTTT. Its protein is CASSLAPGILTDTQYF.

This clonotype was picked up a small number of times. The J gene is TRBJ2-5, the V gene TRBV7-6; TRBD2 is a possible D gene (5 bases). The CDR3 loop spans 16 amino acids. Germline assignment: CDR1 SGHVS and CDR2 FNYEAQ. V shed 5 bases and J shed 0 bases, with 16 bases lying between them. CDR3 region: CASSTRAGRDQETQYF. The CDR3, as DNA: TGTGCCAGCAGCACCCGCGCGGGTAGGGACCAAGAGACCCAGTACTTC.

In DNA form, the CDR3 reads TGTGCCAGCAGTGTCAACCTAGCGGGGGGCCAAGAGACCCAGTACTTC. Amino acids: CASSVNLAGGQETQYF. The chain couples TRBV28 to TRBJ2-5; TRBD2 matches at 11 bases. The CDR3 spans 16 residues. The germline V gene encodes CDR1 MDHEN and CDR2 SYDVKM. V gave up 5 bases and J gave up 1 base; unmatched junction bases: 6. Variable domain in full (rest from reference TRBV28 and TRBJ2-5): DVKVTQSSRYLVKRTGEKVFLECVQDMDHENMFWYRQDPGLGLRLIYFSYDVKMKEKGDIPEGYSVSREKKERFSLILESASTNQTSMYLCASSVNLAGGQETQYFGPGTRLLVL.

This clonotype was detected ten times or more. This chain connects TRBV7-3 to TRBJ2-1; D uncertain. Germline assignment: CDR1 SGHTA and CDR2 FQGTGA. This CDR3 region has 14 residues. Between the trimmed V and J ends, which lost 4 bases and 5 bases, there was a span of 12 bases. CDR3 sequence: CASSYTGPHNEQFF. The CDR3 DNA reads TGTGCCAGCAGCTATACGGGTCCCCACAATGAGCAGTTCTTC.

This clonotype was recorded many times. The V call is TRBV12-3 or TRBV12-4, the J call TRBJ1-2; 7 bases are shared with TRBD1. V lost 3 bases to trimming and J lost 7 bases; unmatched junction nucleotides: 11. The CDR3 totals 15 residues. The CDR3 sequence: CASSFTPRQGVGYTF. Here the CDR3 DNA reads TGTGCCAGCAGTTTTACCCCAAGACAGGGCGTTGGCTACACCTTC.

This clonotype has just a few counts. This clone may be a read error of a much larger clone one base away. The V gene is TRBV7-2, the J gene TRBJ1-1; D is unresolved. Germline V gives CDR1 SGHTA, CDR2 FQGNSA. This CDR3 region has 13 residues. The CDR3 loop is CAGSLARDTEAFF. The DNA for the CDR3 is TGTGCCGGCAGCTTAGCGAGGGACACTGAAGCTTTCTTT.

The rearrangement joins TRBV7-9 to TRBJ2-7, with TRBD1 matching over 9 bases. Germline CDR1 reads SEHNR; CDR2 reads FQNEAQ (reference sequence). The CDR3 runs to 15 residues. Germline trimming cut 5 bases from V and 7 bases from J; bases unmatched to any gene: 12. CDR3 in amino acids: CASSLGQGGYDEQYF. The CDR3 DNA reads as TGTGCCAGCAGCCTGGGACAGGGTGGATACGATGAGCAGTACTTC.

Ten or more counts support this clonotype. This chain connects TRBV28 to TRBJ1-2; D possibly corresponds to TRBD1 (6 bases). V gave up 9 bases and J gave up 8 bases, with 19 bases separating them. The CDR3 has 13 residues. CDR1 is MDHEN, CDR2 SYDVKM, per germline. CDR3 region: CASCQWGRGGYTF. For the CDR3, the DNA is TGTGCCAGTTGCCAATGGGGGCGCGGAGGCTACACCTTC.

This clonotype was found many times. This chain connects TRBV5-5 to TRBJ1-5; TRBD1 is a possible D gene (6 bases). Germline-derived CDR1 and CDR2 are SGHKS and YYEKEE (reference sequence). V was pared by 4 bases and J by 6 bases, with 17 bases between. This CDR3 contains 15 residues. CDR3: CASSPQGGGGQPQHF. The CDR3 region has the DNA TGTGCCAGCAGCCCCCAAGGGGGGGGCGGTCAGCCCCAGCATTTT. Based on the CDR3 plus reference TRBV5-5 and TRBJ1-5, the full variable domain is DAGVTQSPTHLIKTRGQQVTLRCSPISGHKSVSWYQQVLGQGPQFIFQYYEKEERGRGNFPDRFSARQFPNYSSELNVNALLLGDSALYLCASSPQGGGGQPQHFGDGTRLSIL.

In its sample, this clonotype was seen a few times. This chain connects TRBV6-2 or TRBV6-3 to TRBJ2-7; D may be TRBD1 (6 bases). The germline V gene encodes CDR1 MNHEY and CDR2 SVGEGT. The CDR3 covers 15 residues. Trimming stripped 10 bases from V and 1 base from J, with 20 bases between. The CDR3 coding sequence is TGTGCCACCGCAACTACAGGGATGGGGTCCTACGAGCAGTACTTC. Translating gives CATATTGMGSYEQYF.

Only a few counts were recorded for this clonotype. The CDR3 here is CASSLELGLAEIGELFF. The CDR3 DNA sequence: TGTGCCAGCAGCTTAGAGTTGGGACTAGCGGAGATCGGGGAGCTGTTTTTT. The chain joins TRBV11-2 to TRBJ2-2; 11 nucleotides line up with TRBD2. V gave up 0 bases and J gave up 7 bases; unmatched junction bases: 7. The CDR3 totals 17 residues. Germline V gene lookup returns CDR1 SGHAT and CDR2 FQNNGV.

This clonotype was detected ten times or more. V and J are TRBV2 and TRBJ1-2; D not resolved. Trimming removed 2 bases from V and 4 bases from J, with 8 bases in between. The CDR3 is made up of 13 amino acids. CDR1 is SNHLY, CDR2 FYNNEI, per germline. The CDR3: CASSEWDPYGYTF. The CDR3 region has the DNA TGTGCCAGCAGTGAATGGGATCCCTATGGCTACACCTTC.

This clonotype occurred many times. The V gene is TRBV28, the J gene TRBJ1-2; no clear D. Trimming removed 8 bases from V and 8 bases from J, with 15 bases in between. CDR1 is MDHEN and CDR2 is SYDVKM in the germline V gene. This CDR3 region has 12 residues. This CDR3 reads CASGPPPYGYTF. DNA for the CDR3: TGTGCCAGCGGACCCCCCCCCTACGGCTACACCTTC.

Many counts were recorded for this clonotype. V is TRBV15 and J is TRBJ2-5; D unresolved. Germline V gene data show CDR1 as LNHNV and CDR2 as YYDKDF (reference sequence). The CDR3 contains 13 residues. V lost 1 base and J 7 bases, leaving 10 bases between the germline ends. Here the CDR3 DNA reads TGTGCCACCAGCAGAGCCGGAGACGGGACCCAGTACTTC. Translated: CATSRAGDGTQYF.

This clonotype has a count of ten or more. V and J are TRBV7-9 and TRBJ2-5; perhaps D is TRBD1 or TRBD2 (5 bases each). The CDR3 contains 14 residues. CDR1 is SEHNR and CDR2 is FQNEAQ in the germline V gene (reference sequence). Trimming pared 3 bases from V and 1 base from J, leaving 9 bases between. CDR3 region: CASSFGGVQETQYF. The CDR3 nucleotides read TGTGCCAGCAGCTTTGGGGGAGTCCAAGAGACCCAGTACTTC.

This clonotype showed up many times. V and J are TRBV28 and TRBJ2-7; D ambiguous. The germline V and J ends were trimmed by 8 bases and 3 bases, with 5 bases remaining between them. The germline V gene encodes CDR1 MDHEN and CDR2 SYDVKM. The CDR3 has 10 residues. In nucleotides, the CDR3 is TGTGCCAGCGCTGGCTACGAGCAGTACTTC. Its protein is CASAGYEQYF. The complete variable domain, with remaining parts taken from reference TRBV28 and TRBJ2-7, reads DVKVTQSSRYLVKRTGEKVFLECVQDMDHENMFWYRQDPGLGLRLIYFSYDVKMKEKGDIPEGYSVSREKKERFSLILESASTNQTSMYLCASAGYEQYFGPGTRLTVT.

This clonotype was recorded many times. V gene TRBV28 combines with J gene TRBJ1-2; possible D gene TRBD1, 5 bases. Germline V gene sequence: CDR1 MDHEN, CDR2 SYDVKM. Trimming removed 7 bases at V and 1 base at J, with 22 bases between. The CDR3 spans 17 residues. CDR3 sequence (DNA): TGTGCCAGCACCACCTCCGGGGGACTCCGCCTTAACTATGGCTACACCTTC. Amino acid sequence: CASTTSGGLRLNYGYTF.

The V gene is TRBV18, the J gene TRBJ2-6; the match to TRBD1 covers 7 bases. The V segment lost 3 bases and the J segment 0 bases; nucleotides outside the gene matches: 5. Per the germline V gene, CDR1 is KGHSH and CDR2 is LQKENI. The CDR3 contains 17 residues. CDR3 nucleotide sequence: TGTGCCAGCTCACCTACGGACAGGCTCTCTGGGGCCAACGTCCTGACTTTC. It translates to CASSPTDRLSGANVLTF.

The J gene is TRBJ1-5, the V gene TRBV30; 9 bases agree with TRBD1. This CDR3 region has 14 residues. The trim removed 3 bases at V and 7 bases at J, leaving 7 bases unmatched. Germline CDR1 GTSNPN, CDR2 SVGIG (reference sequence). This chain's CDR3 is CAWSRDRAPQPQHF. The CDR3 nucleotides are TGTGCCTGGAGCCGGGACAGGGCACCCCAGCCCCAGCATTTT.

This clonotype has ten or more counts. The V gene is TRBV30, the J gene TRBJ2-5; 10 positions match TRBD2. The length of the CDR3 is 18 residues. Germline CDR1 is GTSNPN and CDR2 is SVGIG (reference sequence). After removal of 0 bases from V and 1 base from J, the junction contained 11 bases not matched to a gene. Here the CDR3 DNA reads TGTGCCTGGAGTGTACCACCTCCGTCTAGCGGGGGCCAAGAGACCCAGTACTTC. It translates to CAWSVPPPSSGGQETQYF.

This clonotype was observed many times. This rearrangement joins TRBV6-1 to TRBJ2-7; 7 positions agree with TRBD2. J lost 3 bases, V lost 5 bases, and 7 bases had no gene match. CDR1 MNHNS and CDR2 SASEGT come from the germline V gene. CDR3 size: 14 residues. Here the CDR3 reads CASSPSGRNYEQYF. The DNA for the CDR3 is TGTGCCAGCAGTCCTAGCGGAAGAAACTACGAGCAGTACTTC.

The table lists this clonotype with many counts. The chain carries TRBV7-2 and TRBJ2-2; D remains ambiguous. V lost 5 bases to trimming and J lost 5 bases, with 15 bases between them. The CDR3 runs to 15 residues. Germline V CDR1 and CDR2: SGHTA, FQGNSA. CDR3 loop: CASSQGPPRTGELFF. CDR3 sequence (DNA): TGTGCCAGCAGCCAAGGTCCACCGCGGACCGGGGAGCTGTTTTTT.

This clonotype has ten or more counts. V and J are TRBV28 and TRBJ1-1; D unclear. The CDR3 has 15 residues. The V gene lost 5 bases and the J gene lost 1 base, with 14 bases spanning the gap. CDR1 and CDR2 (germline): MDHEN, SYDVKM. The CDR3 DNA is TGTGCCAGCAGTCCCCGGGGAGCCTCGAACACTGAAGCTTTCTTT. Residues: CASSPRGASNTEAFF.

The J gene is TRBJ2-2, the V gene TRBV6-2 or TRBV6-3, with TRBD2 identical over 10 bases. This CDR3 has 19 amino acids. CDR1 MNHEY and CDR2 SVGEGT come from the germline V gene. V shed 8 bases and J 0 bases; nucleotides not matched to a gene: 15. This chain's CDR3 is CASGQRASGSSANTGELFF. CDR3 in DNA: TGTGCCAGCGGGCAAAGGGCTAGCGGGAGTTCTGCGAACACCGGGGAGCTGTTTTTT.

This clonotype was observed many times. The gene calls are TRBV6-1 and TRBJ2-7, with D possibly being TRBD2 (6 bases). Trimming took off 3 bases at V and 2 bases at J, with 11 bases between the two ends. The CDR3 runs 14 residues. Germline V gene lookup returns CDR1 MNHNS and CDR2 SASEGT. The DNA of the CDR3 is TGTGCCAGCAGTGAGGGGGGTGACACCTACGAGCAGTACTTC. This sequence encodes CASSEGGDTYEQYF.

This clonotype has ten or more counts. The chain is built from TRBV7-9 and TRBJ2-5, with D hard to call. CDR1 SEHNR and CDR2 FQNEAQ come from the germline V gene (reference sequence). The CDR3 consists of 13 residues. V lost 1 base and J 7 bases, leaving 10 bases between the germline ends. CDR3 in DNA: TGTGCCAGCAGCTTAGGGACCGACGGGACCCAGTACTTC. Translating gives CASSLGTDGTQYF.

The V and J genes are TRBV20-1 and TRBJ2-7; TRBD1 is a possible D gene (5 bases). The germline V and J ends were trimmed by 0 bases and 0 bases, with 15 bases remaining between them. This CDR3 is built from 16 residues. CDR1 DFQATT and CDR2 SNEGSKA come from the germline V gene (reference sequence). CDR3 protein: CSARDGHRLSSYEQYF. In DNA, the CDR3 is TGCAGTGCTAGAGATGGTCACAGGCTTAGCTCCTACGAGCAGTACTTC.

The sample holds a few counts of this clonotype. This chain links TRBV7-9 with TRBJ1-6; D call uncertain. The germline V gene has CDR1 SEHNR and CDR2 FQNEAQ (reference sequence). This CDR3 spans 15 amino acids. The ends were cut back, 2 bases at V and 12 bases at J, with 17 bases in the middle. CDR3 DNA: TGTGCCAGCAGCTTATGGTCTCGGAACCCCGAACCCCTCCACTTT. This encodes CASSLWSRNPEPLHF.